One and the same sample provided the 20 T cell receptor beta chains below, sequenced in a study of Graves' ophthalmopathy and Graves' hyperthyroidism. RNA transcripts were the template, and TCR beta CDR3 regions were amplified from them. First-round RT-PCR used HTBI primers; second-round multiplex PCR followed. Each CDR3 protein is one row after TCRdb ran MiXCR on the multiplex PCR reads. The sample consists of around 670,000 distinct CDR3 sequences, approximately 40% of them appearing once. The sequencing input was peripheral blood. These receptors originate from an adult man with Graves' ophthalmopathy.

The chain combines TRBV24-1 with TRBJ1-5; TRBD1 might be the D (5 bases). Trimming stripped 7 bases from V and 3 bases from J, with 12 bases between. CDR3 length: 14 residues. Germline CDR1 and CDR2: KGHDR and SFDVKD. The CDR3 spells CATSVGGINQPQHF. The CDR3 region has the DNA TGTGCCACCAGCGTCGGGGGGATCAATCAGCCCCAGCATTTT.

The chain combines TRBV7-2 with TRBJ2-7; 8 bases are shared with TRBD2. CDR3 size: 14 residues. Germline lookup yields CDR1 SGHTA and CDR2 FQGNSA. V lost 5 bases to trimming and J lost 7 bases; unmatched junction nucleotides: 10. The CDR3 DNA follows: TGTGCCAGCAGCCCCCGGGGGGGACGGAGAGAGCAGTACTTC. Protein: CASSPRGGRREQYF.

The chain has TRBV6-1 and TRBJ2-5; D is possibly TRBD1 (6 bases). Between the trimmed V and J ends, which lost 4 bases and 4 bases, there was a span of 16 bases. The CDR3 has 15 amino acids. Germline CDR1 and CDR2: MNHNS and SASEGT. The CDR3 DNA follows: TGTGCCAGCAGTGTTTTCCAGGGGAGATCAGAGACCCAGTACTTC. This codes for CASSVFQGRSETQYF.

This chain uses TRBV20-1 with TRBJ2-7; unclear D gene. The CDR3 loop spans 15 amino acids. V was trimmed by 8 bases and J by 3 bases, leaving 23 bases between them. CDR1 and CDR2 (germline): DFQATT, SNEGSKA (reference sequence). The CDR3 sequence: CSTTSGHHQNYEQYF. The CDR3 DNA follows: TGCAGTACAACGTCCGGGCACCACCAGAACTACGAGCAGTACTTC.

The V gene is TRBV7-9, the J gene TRBJ2-2; unclear D gene. The CDR3 is 15 amino acids. V lost 3 bases and J 1 base, leaving 9 bases between the germline ends. Germline-derived CDR1 and CDR2 are SEHNR and FQNEAQ (reference sequence). CDR3 in amino acids: CASSLSTKNTGELFF. In DNA form, the CDR3 reads TGTGCCAGCAGCTTGTCGACCAAGAACACCGGGGAGCTGTTTTTT.

The rearrangement links TRBV7-2 to TRBJ2-5; 7 bases are shared with TRBD2. The V gene's germline CDR1 is SGHTA and CDR2 FQGNSA. The trim removed 6 bases at V and 0 bases at J, leaving 10 bases unmatched. CDR3 length: 16 amino acids. The CDR3 region has the DNA TGTGCCAGCAGAAGGGAACTAGCGACAAACCAAGAGACCCAGTACTTC. It codes for CASRRELATNQETQYF.

This clonotype was picked up many times. The chain uses TRBV11-2 and TRBJ1-6; possible D gene TRBD1, 6 bases. There are 14 residues in the CDR3. Trimming removed 2 bases at V and 4 bases at J, with 6 bases between. CDR1 is SGHAT and CDR2 is FQNNGV in the germline V gene. CDR3 protein: CASSLRGYNSPLHF. The CDR3 DNA reads as TGTGCCAGCAGCTTAAGGGGGTATAATTCACCCCTCCACTTT.

This clonotype was observed at least ten times. The rearrangement joins TRBV29-1 to TRBJ1-4, with 7 bases identical to TRBD1. The CDR3 is made up of 14 amino acids. The junction had 9 bases not matched to a gene; V was cut back by 8 bases and J by 3 bases. Germline V gives CDR1 SQVTM, CDR2 ANQGSEA. The CDR3 region is CSTPGQGANEKLFF. CDR3 nucleotide sequence: TGCAGCACACCCGGGCAGGGGGCTAATGAAAAACTGTTTTTT.

This clonotype was detected ten times or more. One end of the junction varies from germline; a read error may be responsible. CDR3 sequence: CASSPGTASFKFHF. In DNA, the CDR3 is TGTGCCAGCAGCCCCGGGACAGCTTCCTTCAAATTCCACTTC. The rearrangement uses TRBV11-2 and TRBJ1-2, with 7 positions matching TRBD1. There are 14 residues in the CDR3. Germline assignment: CDR1 SGHAT and CDR2 FQNNGV.

The chain has TRBV5-1 and TRBJ2-7; 8 nucleotides agree with TRBD2. The CDR3 extends over 15 amino acids. V shed 4 bases, J shed 5 bases, and the junction held 11 bases outside the gene matches. Germline assignment: CDR1 SGHRS and CDR2 YFSETQ. The CDR3 loop is CASSPSGGSFDEQYF. CDR3 bases: TGCGCCAGCAGCCCCTCGGGGGGGAGTTTCGACGAGCAGTACTTC.

With respect to this clonotype: A much larger clone lies one base from this, so it may be a read error. The chain couples TRBV19 to TRBJ1-3, with no clear D. Deletions cut 7 bases from V and 7 bases from J, with 14 bases between. Germline V gene data show CDR1 as LNHDA and CDR2 as SQIVND (reference sequence). This CDR3 spans 13 amino acids. The CDR3 nucleotides read TGTGCCAGTAACCTCCAGAGAAGTAACACCATATATTTT. Its translation: CASNLQRSNTIYF.

This clonotype was detected ten times or more. The chain joins TRBV7-9 to TRBJ1-2, with TRBD1 as a possible D gene (6 bases). Trimming pared 5 bases from V and 4 bases from J, leaving 14 bases between. Germline lookup yields CDR1 SEHNR and CDR2 FQNEAQ (reference sequence). The length of the CDR3 is 14 residues. The CDR3 region is CASSPGQLSYGYTF. The CDR3 DNA follows: TGTGCCAGCAGCCCTGGACAGTTGAGCTATGGCTACACCTTC.

Regarding this clonotype: One end of the junction does not line up with germline, which may come from a read error. The chain recombines TRBV10-2 with TRBJ2-2; 9 nucleotides agree with TRBD2. Germline V gene lookup returns CDR1 WSHSY and CDR2 SAAADI. The CDR3 consists of 15 residues. For the CDR3, the DNA is TGTGCCAGCACCACCAGCGGGGGGCACACCGGGGAGCTGTTTTTT. It translates to CASTTSGGHTGELFF.

This clonotype was observed a handful of times. The V gene is TRBV4-1, the J gene TRBJ2-7; 9 nucleotides align to TRBD2. The junction had 4 bases not matched to a gene; V was cut back by 3 bases and J by 7 bases. Germline lookup yields CDR1 MGHRA and CDR2 YSYEKL. The CDR3 covers 13 residues. CDR3 DNA sequence: TGCGCCAGCAGCCAGAGACTAGCGGAGGAGCAGTACTTC. Its translation is CASSQRLAEEQYF.

This clonotype showed up just a few times. This chain uses TRBV16 with TRBJ1-1; tentative D call: TRBD1 (5 bases). This CDR3 has 13 amino acids. V lost 6 bases and J 7 bases, leaving 15 bases between the germline ends. Germline V gives CDR1 KGHSY, CDR2 FQNENV. CDR3 protein: CASSLGGGDEAFF. The CDR3 DNA sequence: TGTGCCAGCAGTTTGGGTGGGGGGGATGAAGCTTTCTTT.

The rearrangement uses TRBV14 and TRBJ1-6, with TRBD1 identical over 7 bases. This CDR3 is built from 15 residues. Germline CDR1 SGHDN, CDR2 FVKESK. J lost 10 bases, V lost 8 bases, and 14 bases had no gene match. CDR3 DNA sequence: TGTGCCAGCTCACCCGGGGACAGCTATCGCTCACCCCTCCACTTT. This encodes CASSPGDSYRSPLHF.

About this clonotype: Relative to the germline gene, one junction end is altered; a read error may explain this. The chain couples TRBV7-9 to TRBJ2-7; 8 positions match TRBD1. CDR1 and CDR2 from the germline V gene are SEHNR and FQNEAQ (reference sequence). This CDR3 has 15 residues. The CDR3 protein is CASSQVHRGFYEQYF. Here the CDR3 DNA reads TGCGCCAGCAGCCAAGTTCACAGGGGGTTCTACGAGCAGTACTTC.

A note on this clonotype: Given a much more abundant clone one base away, this may be a read error. The chain has TRBV24-1 and TRBJ2-2; D is perhaps TRBD2 (6 bases). Germline V gene lookup returns CDR1 KGHDR and CDR2 SFDVKD. The V end lost 12 bases, the J end lost 6 bases, and 22 bases lay between the germline ends. The CDR3 sequence is 15 residues long. The CDR3 DNA reads as TGTGCCGTCGGAGGGACGGTGGTTTCAGCCGGGGAGCTGTTTTTT. The encoded protein is CAVGGTVVSAGELFF.

This clonotype has only a few counts. Here the CDR3 reads CASSSTGLTSNQPQHF. Here the CDR3 DNA reads TGTGCCAGCAGTTCGACAGGGCTTACAAGCAATCAGCCCCAGCATTTT. The rearrangement uses TRBV25-1 and TRBJ1-5, with 7 bases aligning to TRBD1. This CDR3 has 16 amino acids. V shed 5 bases, J shed 1 base, and the junction held 8 bases outside the gene matches. Per the germline V gene, CDR1 is MGHDK and CDR2 is SYGVNS.

The rearrangement links TRBV19 to TRBJ2-7, with TRBD2 as a possible D gene (5 bases). Germline V CDR1 and CDR2: LNHDA, SQIVND (reference sequence). The CDR3 has 14 residues. Trimming left V 5 bases short and J 3 bases short, with 14 bases between. CDR3 protein: CASSESSRNYEQYF. CDR3 nucleotide sequence: TGTGCCAGTAGTGAGTCTAGCAGGAACTACGAGCAGTACTTC. Looking up the rest from reference TRBV19 and TRBJ2-7 gives the full variable domain: DGGITQSPKYLFRKEGQNVTLSCEQNLNHDAMYWYRQDPGQGLRLIYYSQIVNDFQKGDIAEGYSVSREKKESFPLTVTSAQKNPTAFYLCASSESSRNYEQYFGPGTRLTVT.